Shown below are 21 T cell receptor beta chains from a single sample sequenced in a study of blood T cell repertoires in COVID-19. Generated by immunoSEQ multiplex PCR, the TCRdb table keeps only in-frame clones and is missing some. Seen here are roughly 50,000 clones, less than 95% observed once, and the top ten hold just under 8.5%. The sample taken for sequencing was peripheral blood. The receptors come from a woman aged 40 to 50 with active COVID-19.

CDR3 bases: TGTGCCAGCAGTGACGTTGCCAGGCCCCACGCTGAAGCTTTCTTT. It codes for CASSDVARPHAEAFF. This chain joins TRBV6-4 and TRBJ1-1; D call uncertain. The germline V gene encodes CDR1 MRHNA and CDR2 SNTAGT. This CDR3 region has 15 residues. V was clipped by 2 bases and J by 6 bases, with 16 bases between them.

V is TRBV10-1 and J is TRBJ2-7; maybe TRBD1 (5 bases). CDR3 length equals 14 residues. Germline V gives CDR1 WNHNN, CDR2 SYGVQD (reference sequence). Trimming took off 5 bases at V and 2 bases at J, with 13 bases between the two ends. The CDR3 bases are TGCGCCAGCAGTCCCCAGGGAACGGCCTACGAGCAGTACTTC. Protein sequence: CASSPQGTAYEQYF.

J is TRBJ1-3 and V is TRBV20-1; D unclear. Trimming removed 3 bases at V and 0 bases at J, with 9 bases between. There are 14 residues in the CDR3. Germline CDR1 reads DFQATT; CDR2 reads SNEGSKA (reference sequence). CDR3: CSASRESSGNTIYF. CDR3 nucleotides: TGCAGTGCTAGTCGGGAGAGCTCTGGAAACACCATATATTTT.

DNA for the CDR3: TGCGCCAGCAGCTTTCGAGGACTAGCGGAGTCAGAAACCCAGTACTTC. Its translation: CASSFRGLAESETQYF. The J gene is TRBJ2-5, the V gene TRBV5-1, with TRBD2 matching 10 bases. CDR1 SGHRS and CDR2 YFSETQ come from the germline V gene. This CDR3 is built from 16 residues. Trimming took 2 bases from V and 8 from J; bases not matched to a gene: 12.

In its sample, this clone was seen once. The CDR3 nucleotides are TGTGCCAGCAGCTCGGGGACTAGCGGGGAATTTTCCGGATCCTACGAGCAGTACTTC. Translated: CASSSGTSGEFSGSYEQYF. The chain joins TRBV7-8 to TRBJ2-7, with 13 bases identical to TRBD2. The CDR3 contains 19 residues. Per the germline V gene, CDR1 is SGHVS and CDR2 is FQNEAQ. Losses at the gene ends were 4 bases for V and 1 base for J; bases not matched to a gene: 13.

In DNA, the CDR3 is TGTGCCTGGACCACTTCAGGGGATCGGGGATCACCCCTCCACTTT. Amino acids: CAWTTSGDRGSPLHF. This chain joins TRBV30 and TRBJ1-6, with D possibly being TRBD1 (6 bases). Germline V gene sequence: CDR1 GTSNPN, CDR2 SVGIG (reference sequence). Trimming shortened V by 4 bases and J by 10 bases, and 20 bases separated the two germline ends. This CDR3 comprises 15 residues.

The J gene is TRBJ1-2, the V gene TRBV30; TRBD1 agrees at 7 bases. V lost 4 bases and J lost 2; bases outside the gene matches: 7. CDR3 size: 14 residues. CDR1 GTSNPN and CDR2 SVGIG come from the germline V gene (reference sequence). The CDR3 bases are TGTGCCTGGAAAAGCCCGACAGGGAACTATGGCTACACCTTC. This translates into CAWKSPTGNYGYTF.

The chain has TRBV13 and TRBJ2-7; 10 positions agree with TRBD1. V trimming: 10 bases; J trimming: 4 bases; junction bases outside the gene matches: 7. The CDR3 runs to 13 residues. Looked up from germline, CDR1 is PRHDT and CDR2 is FYEKMQ (reference sequence). CDR3 loop: CATRRQGAYEQYF. The CDR3 DNA sequence: TGTGCCACCAGACGACAGGGGGCGTACGAGCAGTACTTC.

This chain uses TRBV18 with TRBJ1-5; D remains unclear. Trimming pared 6 bases from V and 5 bases from J, leaving 8 bases between. The CDR3 runs to 12 residues. In germline, CDR1 is KGHSH, CDR2 LQKENI. The chain's CDR3 is CASSAGDQPQHF. The CDR3 DNA is TGTGCCAGCTCGGCAGGTGATCAGCCCCAGCATTTT.

The CDR3 DNA is TGTGCCAGCAGCCTAAGACTAGCGGGGGGCTACGAGCAGTACTTC. Its protein product is CASSLRLAGGYEQYF. V is TRBV5-6 and J is TRBJ2-7; 13 bases match TRBD2. V dropped 4 bases and J dropped 3; count of bases not matched to a gene: 4. The CDR3 consists of 15 residues. In germline, CDR1 is SGHDT, CDR2 YYEEEE.

The V call is TRBV5-1, the J call TRBJ2-3; D gene uncertain. The CDR3 sequence is 14 residues long. Germline V gives CDR1 SGHRS, CDR2 YFSETQ. Trimming took off 0 bases at V and 2 bases at J, with 7 bases between the two ends. CDR3 amino acids: CASSLGSITDTQYF. In DNA form, the CDR3 reads TGCGCCAGCAGCTTGGGTTCAATCACAGATACGCAGTATTTT.

The gene calls are TRBV7-2 and TRBJ1-2; D may be TRBD1 (6 bases). From germline, CDR1 is SGHTA and CDR2 FQGNSA. Trimming took off 3 bases at V and 8 bases at J, with 25 bases between the two ends. The CDR3 runs 17 residues. CDR3 residues: CASSLVGGANAVSGYTF. CDR3 in DNA: TGTGCCAGCAGCTTGGTGGGGGGGGCCAACGCGGTAAGCGGCTACACCTTC.

The V call is TRBV19, the J call TRBJ1-2; a weak D match, TRBD1 (5 bases). CDR3 length: 14 residues. V was trimmed by 1 base and J by 3 bases, leaving 9 bases between them. The germline V gene has CDR1 LNHDA and CDR2 SQIVND (reference sequence). The chain's CDR3 is CASSIGGADYGYTF. CDR3 nucleotides: TGTGCCAGTAGTATAGGGGGCGCTGACTATGGCTACACCTTC.

This rearrangement joins TRBV9 to TRBJ2-7; tentatively, D is TRBD2 (5 bases). V lost 0 bases, J lost 0 bases, and 10 bases lay in between. The CDR3 sequence is 15 residues long. The germline gives CDR1 SGDLS, CDR2 YYNGEE. Written as DNA, the CDR3 is TGTGCCAGCAGCGTAGGTGCGAGGGCCTCCTACGAGCAGTACTTC. Translating gives CASSVGARASYEQYF.

This rearrangement joins TRBV7-9 to TRBJ1-2; TRBD1 agrees at 7 bases. The CDR3 consists of 14 residues. V was clipped by 0 bases and J by 4 bases; unmatched bases: 2. The germline gives CDR1 SEHNR, CDR2 FQNEAQ (reference sequence). The CDR3 is CASSLAGTVYGYTF. Here the CDR3 DNA reads TGTGCCAGCAGCTTAGCGGGGACAGTCTATGGCTACACCTTC.

This chain joins TRBV2 and TRBJ2-3; 9 bases are shared with TRBD2. The CDR3 spans 16 residues. V shed 6 bases and J 1 base; nucleotides not matched to a gene: 8. Germline CDR1 SNHLY, CDR2 FYNNEI. CDR3 coding DNA: TGTGCCAGCAGCGACCCCGGCGGGAGGGGCACAGATACGCAGTATTTT. Its protein is CASSDPGGRGTDTQYF.

The gene calls are TRBV5-1 and TRBJ2-5; D not resolved. Germline V lookup: CDR1 SGHRS, CDR2 YFSETQ. Trimming removed 5 bases from V and 3 bases from J, with 17 bases in between. The CDR3 contains 15 residues. This CDR3 is CASSSQGATEETQYF. The CDR3 DNA reads TGCGCCAGCAGTTCTCAAGGCGCCACAGAAGAGACCCAGTACTTC. The full variable domain, its missing parts supplied by reference TRBV5-1 and TRBJ2-5, is KAGVTQTPRYLIKTRGQQVTLSCSPISGHRSVSWYQQTPGQGLQFLFEYFSETQRNKGNFPGRFSGRQFSNSRSEMNVSTLELGDSALYLCASSSQGATEETQYFGPGTRLLVL.

The chain uses TRBV11-3 and TRBJ2-1, with TRBD1 as a possible D gene (5 bases). The germline V gene has CDR1 SGHNT and CDR2 YENEEA. This CDR3 comprises 14 residues. Deletions cut 3 bases from V and 4 bases from J, with 10 bases between. CDR3 DNA: TGTGCCAGCAGCTTTCCGGCAGGGTACAATGAGCAGTTCTTC. It specifies CASSFPAGYNEQFF.

V and J are TRBV4-3 and TRBJ1-2; TRBD1 agrees at 8 bases. V lost 0 bases and J lost 4; bases outside the gene matches: 13. CDR1 is LGHNA and CDR2 is YSLEER in the germline V gene. This CDR3 spans 18 amino acids. CDR3: CASSQDYQGATVGYGYTF. The DNA of the CDR3 is TGCGCCAGCAGCCAAGATTACCAGGGGGCCACTGTTGGCTATGGCTACACCTTC.

V gene TRBV6-4 combines with J gene TRBJ1-6, with D possibly TRBD1 on 6 matching bases. V dropped 4 bases and J dropped 9 bases, with 16 bases sitting between them. This CDR3 has 15 amino acids. Germline assignment: CDR1 MRHNA and CDR2 SNTAGT. The CDR3 DNA is TGTGCCAGCAGTGTTCAAGGGGGAGATGGTTCACCCCTCCACTTT. This encodes CASSVQGGDGSPLHF.

The rearrangement uses TRBV7-9 and TRBJ2-1, with 7 positions matching TRBD1. V trimming: 4 bases; J trimming: 8 bases; junction bases outside the gene matches: 11. The CDR3 covers 15 residues. From germline, CDR1 is SEHNR and CDR2 FQNEAQ (reference sequence). CDR3 protein: CASSSDWDRRDEQFF. The CDR3 nucleotides are TGTGCCAGCAGCTCTGACTGGGACAGAAGGGATGAGCAGTTCTTC. The complete variable domain, with remaining parts taken from reference TRBV7-9 and TRBJ2-1, reads DTGVSQNPRHKITKRGQNVTFRCDPISEHNRLYWYRQTLGQGPEFLTYFQNEAQLEKSRLLSDRFSAERPKGSFSTLEIQRTEQGDSAMYLCASSSDWDRRDEQFFGPGTRLTVL.